This is a list of T cell receptor beta chains from one sample in a study of CD8 T cells in ankylosing spondylitis. TCRdb recomputed calls from the 5' RACE reads with MiXCR, one row per CDR3 protein. The sample comprises 700,000 to 1,000,000 distinct CDR3 sequences, over 9.5% of which are singletons, and around 0.51% rests with the top ten. The source material was blood, either unsorted or a sorted T cell fraction (not recorded which). The receptor source for this set is a male donor with ankylosing spondylitis. Each CDR3 is given with its conserved first and last residue. D genes are given only for firm matches. Size is omitted from some rows. Given values are once, few, many or a class for expanded clones.

v_call	clone_size	j_call	d_call	cdr3_nt	cdr3_aa
TRBV20-1	many	TRBJ1-3	NA	TGCAGTGCTAGGCCCGACGAGGTCCGCTCTGGAAACACCATATATTTT	CSARPDEVRSGNTIYF
TRBV20-1	many	TRBJ2-7	NA	TGCAGTGCTAGAGCGGTTAGCGTTTACTCCTACGAGCAGTACTTC	CSARAVSVYSYEQYF
TRBV20-1	NA	TRBJ2-3	NA	TGCAGCCTGGACGTCCGCACAGATACGCAGTATTTT	CSLDVRTDTQYF
TRBV29-1	few	TRBJ2-5	TRBD1	TGCAGCGTTAAACAGGGGGAGACCCAGTACTTC	CSVKQGETQYF
TRBV20-1	many	TRBJ2-5	NA	TGCAGTGCTAGTAGGGCGGCGAGCCAAGAGACCCAGTACTTC	CSASRAASQETQYF
TRBV6-1	few	TRBJ2-3	NA	TGTGCCAGCAGTGAAGCGAGAAGGGTTTTAAGCACAGATACGCAGTATTTT	CASSEARRVLSTDTQYF
TRBV4-2	many	TRBJ1-1	NA	TGTGCCAGCAGCCAAGTAAGTCTAGGCTCTGACACTGAAGCTTTCTTT	CASSQVSLGSDTEAFF
TRBV5-1	few	TRBJ2-3	TRBD2	TGCGCCAGCAGCTTGCCCCCCGGGACTAGCGGGAGCCGCACAGATACGCAGTATTTT	CASSLPPGTSGSRTDTQYF
TRBV12-3/TRBV12-4	NA	TRBJ2-1	NA	TGTGCCAGCAGTCCAGGCGCAGCGGAGAACTACAATGAGCAGTTCTTC	CASSPGAAENYNEQFF
TRBV5-1	few	TRBJ2-7	NA	TGCGCCAGCAGCTTGGTACCAGGGGTCGAGCAGTACTTC	CASSLVPGVEQYF
TRBV6-1	few	TRBJ1-1	NA	TGTGCCAGCAGTGAATATCGGGGGCCGAACACTGAAGCTTTCTTT	CASSEYRGPNTEAFF
TRBV6-1	few	TRBJ2-2	TRBD2	TGTGCCAGCAGCACCGGGTCTAGCGGGAGGACCGGGGAGCTGTTTTTT	CASSTGSSGRTGELFF
TRBV12-3/TRBV12-4	few	TRBJ2-2	NA	TGTGCCAGCAGCCCCGACAGGTACACCGGGGAGCTGTTTTTT	CASSPDRYTGELFF